The 9 T cell receptor beta chains in this list originate from one sample, sequenced in a study of early T cells in non-severe SARS-CoV-2 infection. TCRdb reprocessed the 5' RACE reads with MiXCR, giving one entry per CDR3 protein. The sample holds about 42,000 distinct CDR3 sequences, around 6.8% seen once. Sequencing was performed on whole blood. The receptors were gathered from an adult who was a healthcare worker with PCR-confirmed SARS-CoV-2 infection or an uninfected control (not recorded which).

In this sample, this clonotype turned up many times. This chain links TRBV9 with TRBJ2-1; 9 positions agree with TRBD2. The CDR3 length is 15 residues. Germline V gene sequence: CDR1 SGDLS, CDR2 YYNGEE. After removal of 0 bases from V and 8 bases from J, the junction contained 6 bases not matched to a gene. The CDR3 is CASSVVLAGFDEQFF. The CDR3 DNA is TGTGCCAGCAGCGTAGTGCTAGCGGGGTTCGATGAGCAGTTCTTC.

In this sample, this clonotype turned up many times. The DNA of the CDR3 is TGTGCCACCAGCAGAGAACAGGGAATCAATCAGCCCCAGCATTTT. It translates to CATSREQGINQPQHF. V is TRBV15 and J is TRBJ1-5; perhaps TRBD1 as D (6 bases). The germline V gene has CDR1 LNHNV and CDR2 YYDKDF (reference sequence). CDR3 length: 15 residues. Trimming left V 0 bases short and J 3 bases short, with 9 bases between.

The chain employs TRBV20-1 and TRBJ2-1; D is tentatively TRBD1 or TRBD2 (6 bases each). V lost 1 base and J 16 bases, leaving 8 bases between the germline ends. Germline V gene lookup returns CDR1 DFQATT and CDR2 SNEGSKA (reference sequence). The CDR3 is 9 residues long. CDR3 sequence: CSARGGAFF. CDR3 DNA: TGCAGTGCTAGAGGGGGGGCCTTCTTC.

This clonotype appeared many times. The V call is TRBV29-1, the J call TRBJ2-2, with a tentative D call TRBD1 (6 bases). With 3 bases removed from V and 0 bases from J, the gap between germline ends came to 14 bases. This CDR3 spans 16 amino acids. Germline CDR1 is SQVTM and CDR2 is ANQGSEA. In DNA form, the CDR3 reads TGCAGCGTTGATATATCGCAGGGGCCGAACACCGGGGAGCTGTTTTTT. Its translation is CSVDISQGPNTGELFF.

The chain has TRBV30 and TRBJ2-3; D unclear. The CDR3 has 14 residues. Trimming left V 0 bases short and J 5 bases short, with 12 bases between. Germline loops: CDR1 GTSNPN, CDR2 SVGIG (reference sequence). CDR3 nucleotide sequence: TGTGCCTGGAGTGTACCCCGCTTGGAAGATACGCAGTATTTT. Translated, it gives CAWSVPRLEDTQYF.

This clonotype was detected a few times. The rearrangement joins TRBV18 to TRBJ1-1, with a tentative D call TRBD1 (5 bases). Trimming pared 3 bases from V and 1 base from J, leaving 12 bases between. The V gene's germline CDR1 is KGHSH and CDR2 LQKENI. This CDR3 is 15 amino acids long. This CDR3 reads CASSPRQQTNTEAFF. The CDR3 DNA reads TGTGCCAGCTCACCTCGACAGCAGACGAACACTGAAGCTTTCTTT.

This clonotype was counted only a few times. The rearrangement links TRBV2 to TRBJ2-3; either TRBD1 or TRBD2 may fit D (5 bases each). Trimming removed 6 bases at V and 6 bases at J, with 7 bases between. The CDR3 length is 11 residues. Germline-derived CDR1 and CDR2 are SNHLY and FYNNEI. DNA of the CDR3: TGTGCCAGCAGAGAGGGGGATACGCAGTATTTT. Protein: CASREGDTQYF.

A few counts support this clonotype. This chain connects TRBV11-2 to TRBJ1-5; D is undetermined. Germline CDR1 is SGHAT and CDR2 is FQNNGV. The CDR3 has 14 amino acids. V lost 0 bases, J lost 2 bases, and 5 bases lay in between. CDR3 residues: CASSLEYGNQPQHF. The CDR3 DNA is TGTGCCAGCAGCTTAGAGTACGGCAATCAGCCCCAGCATTTT.

The genes are TRBV29-1 and TRBJ2-5; D is possibly TRBD1 (6 bases). Germline CDR1 is SQVTM and CDR2 is ANQGSEA. The germline V and J ends were trimmed by 5 bases and 0 bases, with 7 bases remaining between them. The CDR3 loop spans 12 amino acids. The CDR3 DNA is TGCAGCGTTAGGGGGTACCAAGAGACCCAGTACTTC. Translation gives CSVRGYQETQYF.